The present TCR beta chain was sequenced within a study of T-cell reconstitution after alpha-beta-depleted transplantation in children. V shed 3 bases and J 3 bases; nucleotides not matched to a gene: 13. The CDR3 loop spans 17 amino acids. The germline gives CDR1 SGDLS, CDR2 YYNGEE. Unique molecular identifiers were built into the TCRbeta library. One entry per CDR3 protein, called by TCRdb with MiXCR from the PCR reads. The sample has about 610,000 distinct CDR3 sequences, about 10% seen once. This TCR derives from a human donor who donated a stem cell graft to a child with acute myeloid leukemia. The chain uses TRBV9 and TRBJ1-1; 8 nucleotides line up with TRBD1. The material sequenced was PBMCs from the stem cell graft donor, taken from the stem cell graft. CDR3 DNA sequence: TGTGCCAGCAGCGGTGTTGGGACAGGTAATGGCGACACTGAAGCTTTCTTT. It is translated as CASSGVGTGNGDTEAFF. Filled out from reference TRBV9 and TRBJ1-1, the complete variable domain reads DSGVTQTPKHLITATGQRVTLRCSPRSGDLSVYWYQQSLDQGLQFLIQYYNGEERAKGNILERFSAQQFPDLHSELNLSSLELGDSALYFCASSGVGTGNGDTEAFFGQGTRLTVV.